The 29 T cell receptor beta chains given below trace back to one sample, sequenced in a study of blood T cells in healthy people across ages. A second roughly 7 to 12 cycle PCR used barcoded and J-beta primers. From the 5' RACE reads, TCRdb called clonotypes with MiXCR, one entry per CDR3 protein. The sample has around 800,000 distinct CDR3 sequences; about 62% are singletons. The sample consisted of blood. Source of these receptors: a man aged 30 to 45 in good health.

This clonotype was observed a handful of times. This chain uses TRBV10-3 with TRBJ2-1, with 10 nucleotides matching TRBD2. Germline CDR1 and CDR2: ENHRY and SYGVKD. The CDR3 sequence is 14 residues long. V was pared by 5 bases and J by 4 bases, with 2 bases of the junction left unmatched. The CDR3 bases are TGTGCCATCAGTCGGACTAGCGGTTACAATGAGCAGTTCTTC. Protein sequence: CAISRTSGYNEQFF.

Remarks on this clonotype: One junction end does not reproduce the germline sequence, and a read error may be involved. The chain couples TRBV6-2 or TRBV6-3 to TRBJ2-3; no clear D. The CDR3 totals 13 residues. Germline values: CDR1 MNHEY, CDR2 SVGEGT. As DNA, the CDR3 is TGTGCCAGCGGTTACGCCTACACAGATACGCAGTATTTT. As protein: CASGYAYTDTQYF.

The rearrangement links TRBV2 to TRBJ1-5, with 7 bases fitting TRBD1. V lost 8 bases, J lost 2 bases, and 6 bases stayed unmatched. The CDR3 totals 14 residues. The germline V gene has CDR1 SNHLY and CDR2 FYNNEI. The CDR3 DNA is TGTGCCAGCGCAGGGGGGGATGGCAATCAGCCCCAGCATTTT. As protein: CASAGGDGNQPQHF.

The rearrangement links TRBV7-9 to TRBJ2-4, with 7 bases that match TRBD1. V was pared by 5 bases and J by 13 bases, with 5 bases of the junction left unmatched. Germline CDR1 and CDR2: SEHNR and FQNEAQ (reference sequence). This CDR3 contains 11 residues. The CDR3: CASSRQGQQYF. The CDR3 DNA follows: TGTGCCAGCAGCCGACAGGGCCAACAGTACTTC.

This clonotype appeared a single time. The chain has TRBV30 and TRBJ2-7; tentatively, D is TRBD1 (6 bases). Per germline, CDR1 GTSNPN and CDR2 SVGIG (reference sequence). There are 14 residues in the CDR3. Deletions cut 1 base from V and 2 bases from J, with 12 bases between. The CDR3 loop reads CAWSADGGPYEQYF. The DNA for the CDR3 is TGTGCCTGGAGTGCTGATGGGGGCCCCTACGAGCAGTACTTC.

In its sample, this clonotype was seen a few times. CDR3 sequence (DNA): TGTGCCAGCCACACTTTTGGGACTGAAGCTTTCTTT. Its translation: CASHTFGTEAFF. The chain carries TRBV6-5 and TRBJ1-1, with D unclear. This CDR3 region has 12 residues. Trimming left V 8 bases short and J 5 bases short, with 12 bases between. CDR1 and CDR2 (germline): MNHEY, SVGAGI.

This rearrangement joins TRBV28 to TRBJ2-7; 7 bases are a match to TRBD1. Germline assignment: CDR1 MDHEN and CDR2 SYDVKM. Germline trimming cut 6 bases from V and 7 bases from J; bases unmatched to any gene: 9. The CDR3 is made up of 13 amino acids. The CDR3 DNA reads TGTGCCAGCAGGGTACAGGGGACGGGAGAGCAGTACTTC. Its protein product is CASRVQGTGEQYF.

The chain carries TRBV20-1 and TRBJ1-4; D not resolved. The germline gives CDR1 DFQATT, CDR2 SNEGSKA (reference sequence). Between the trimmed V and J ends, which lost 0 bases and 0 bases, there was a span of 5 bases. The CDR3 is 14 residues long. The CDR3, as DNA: TGCAGTGCTAGAGAGCTTGCAACTAATGAAAAACTGTTTTTT. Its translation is CSARELATNEKLFF.

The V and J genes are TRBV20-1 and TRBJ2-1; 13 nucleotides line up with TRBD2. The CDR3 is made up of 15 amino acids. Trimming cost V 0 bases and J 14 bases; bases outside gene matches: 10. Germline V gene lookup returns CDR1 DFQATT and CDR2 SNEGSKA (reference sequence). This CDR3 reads CSARDLLAGGPSEFF. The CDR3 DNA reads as TGCAGTGCTAGAGATCTACTAGCGGGGGGGCCTAGCGAGTTCTTC.

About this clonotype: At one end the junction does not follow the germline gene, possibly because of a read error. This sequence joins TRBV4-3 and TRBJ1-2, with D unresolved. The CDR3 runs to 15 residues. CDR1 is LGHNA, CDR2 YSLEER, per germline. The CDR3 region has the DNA TGCGCCAGCAGCCCTGGGGAGGACGACGGGTATGGCTACTCCTTC. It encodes CASSPGEDDGYGYSF.

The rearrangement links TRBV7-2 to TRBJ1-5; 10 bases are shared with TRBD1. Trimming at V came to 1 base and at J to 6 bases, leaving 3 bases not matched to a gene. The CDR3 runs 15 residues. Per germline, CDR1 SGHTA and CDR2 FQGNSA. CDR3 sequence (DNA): TGTGCCAGCAGCTTAGAAGGGACAGGGGCTCAGCCCCAGCATTTT. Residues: CASSLEGTGAQPQHF.

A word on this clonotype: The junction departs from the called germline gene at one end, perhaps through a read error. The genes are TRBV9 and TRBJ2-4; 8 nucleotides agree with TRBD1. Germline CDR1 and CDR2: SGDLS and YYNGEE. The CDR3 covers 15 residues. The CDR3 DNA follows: TGTGCCAACAGCGCAGGGGGCGAAGCCAAAAACATTCAGTACTTC. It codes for CANSAGGEAKNIQYF.

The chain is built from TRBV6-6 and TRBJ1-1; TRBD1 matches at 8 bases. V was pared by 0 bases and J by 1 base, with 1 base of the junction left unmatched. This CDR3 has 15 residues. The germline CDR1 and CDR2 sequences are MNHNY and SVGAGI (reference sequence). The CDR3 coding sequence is TGTGCCAGCAGTTACTCCGGACAGGGGAACACTGAAGCTTTCTTT. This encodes CASSYSGQGNTEAFF.

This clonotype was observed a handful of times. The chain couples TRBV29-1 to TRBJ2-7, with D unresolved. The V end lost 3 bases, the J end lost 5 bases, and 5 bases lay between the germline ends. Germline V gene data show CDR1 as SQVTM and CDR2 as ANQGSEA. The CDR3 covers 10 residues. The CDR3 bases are TGCAGCGTTGATGGGGACGAGCAGTACTTC. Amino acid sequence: CSVDGDEQYF.

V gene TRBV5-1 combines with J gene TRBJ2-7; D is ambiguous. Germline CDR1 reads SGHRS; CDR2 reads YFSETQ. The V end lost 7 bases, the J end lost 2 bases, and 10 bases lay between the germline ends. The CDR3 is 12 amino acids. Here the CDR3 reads CASADTAYEQYF. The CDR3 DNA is TGCGCCAGCGCGGATACGGCCTACGAGCAGTACTTC.

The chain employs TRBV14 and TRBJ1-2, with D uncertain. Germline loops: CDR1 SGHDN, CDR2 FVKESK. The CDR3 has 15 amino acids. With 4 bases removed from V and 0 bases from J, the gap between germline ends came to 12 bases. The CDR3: CASSLGPFANYGYTF. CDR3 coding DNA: TGTGCCAGCAGCCTCGGGCCCTTCGCTAACTATGGCTACACCTTC.

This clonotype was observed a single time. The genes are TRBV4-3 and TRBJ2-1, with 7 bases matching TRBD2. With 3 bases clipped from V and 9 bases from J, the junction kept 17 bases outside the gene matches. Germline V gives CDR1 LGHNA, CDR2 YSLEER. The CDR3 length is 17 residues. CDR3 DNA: TGCGCCAGCAGCCAGGCCTACCCCGGGACTTGGGGGGGTGAGCAGTTCTTC. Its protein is CASSQAYPGTWGGEQFF.

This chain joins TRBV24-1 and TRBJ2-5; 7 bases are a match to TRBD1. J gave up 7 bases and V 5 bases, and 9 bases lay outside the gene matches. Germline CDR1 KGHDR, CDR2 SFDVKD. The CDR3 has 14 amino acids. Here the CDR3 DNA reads TGTGCCACCAGTGGGAACAGGGGCCATGGGACCCAGTACTTC. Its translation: CATSGNRGHGTQYF.

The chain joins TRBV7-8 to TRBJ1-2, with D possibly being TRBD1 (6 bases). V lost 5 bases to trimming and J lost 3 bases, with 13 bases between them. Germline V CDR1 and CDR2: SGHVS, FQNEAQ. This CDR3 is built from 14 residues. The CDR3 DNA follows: TGTGCCAGCAGCGGAGGGGGGGCTCACTATGGCTACACCTTC. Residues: CASSGGGAHYGYTF.

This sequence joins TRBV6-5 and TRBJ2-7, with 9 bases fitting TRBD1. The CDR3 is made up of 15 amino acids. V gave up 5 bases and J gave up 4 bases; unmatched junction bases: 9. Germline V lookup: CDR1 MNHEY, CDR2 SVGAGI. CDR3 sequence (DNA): TGTGCCAGCAGTGCTTCGGGACAGGGTAGATACGAGCAGTACTTC. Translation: CASSASGQGRYEQYF.

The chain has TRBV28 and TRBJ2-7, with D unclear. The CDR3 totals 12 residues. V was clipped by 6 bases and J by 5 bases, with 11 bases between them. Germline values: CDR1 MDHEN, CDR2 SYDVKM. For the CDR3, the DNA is TGTGCCAGCAGGTGGCAGGACCACGAGCAGTACTTC. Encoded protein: CASRWQDHEQYF.

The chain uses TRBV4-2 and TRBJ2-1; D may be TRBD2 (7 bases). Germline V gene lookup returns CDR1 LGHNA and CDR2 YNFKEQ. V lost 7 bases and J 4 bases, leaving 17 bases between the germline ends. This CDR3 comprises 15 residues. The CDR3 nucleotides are TGTGCCAGCAACGGAGGGGGGGGGGATTACAATGAGCAGTTCTTC. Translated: CASNGGGGDYNEQFF.

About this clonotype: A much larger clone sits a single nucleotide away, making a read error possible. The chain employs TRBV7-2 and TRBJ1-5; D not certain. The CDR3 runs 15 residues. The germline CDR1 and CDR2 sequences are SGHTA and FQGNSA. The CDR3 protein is CASSSTGDSNQPRHF. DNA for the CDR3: TGTGCCAGCAGCTCGACGGGTGATAGCAATCAGCCCCGGCATTTT.

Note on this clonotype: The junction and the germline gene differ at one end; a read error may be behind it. The CDR3 loop is CACSYGLPTNTGELFF. The CDR3 DNA reads TGTGCCTGCAGTTACGGTCTACCCACAAACACCGGGGAGCTGTTTTTT. The rearrangement links TRBV6-5 to TRBJ2-2; D gene uncertain. The CDR3 runs 16 residues. Per the germline V gene, CDR1 is MNHEY and CDR2 is SVGAGI.

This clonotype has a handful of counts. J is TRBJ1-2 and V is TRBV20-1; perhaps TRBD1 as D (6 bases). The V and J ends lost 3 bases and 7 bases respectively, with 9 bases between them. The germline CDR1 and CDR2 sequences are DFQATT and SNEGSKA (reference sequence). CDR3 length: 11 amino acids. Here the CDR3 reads CSASTGSGYTF. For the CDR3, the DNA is TGCAGTGCTAGTACAGGGTCTGGCTACACCTTC.

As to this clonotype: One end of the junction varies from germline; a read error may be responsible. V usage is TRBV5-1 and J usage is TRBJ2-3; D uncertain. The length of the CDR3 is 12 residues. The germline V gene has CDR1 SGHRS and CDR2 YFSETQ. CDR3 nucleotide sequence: TGTGCCAGCAGCTTTAGCTCAGATACGCAGTATTTT. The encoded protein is CASSFSSDTQYF.

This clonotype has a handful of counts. The CDR3 loop reads CAPWDRDNKSQETQYF. The CDR3 bases are TGTGCCCCATGGGACAGGGACAACAAAAGCCAGGAGACCCAGTACTTC. The chain joins TRBV10-3 to TRBJ2-5; 9 bases map to TRBD1. The CDR3 spans 16 residues. Trimming took 11 bases from V and 5 from J; bases not matched to a gene: 18. CDR1 is ENHRY, CDR2 SYGVKD, per germline.

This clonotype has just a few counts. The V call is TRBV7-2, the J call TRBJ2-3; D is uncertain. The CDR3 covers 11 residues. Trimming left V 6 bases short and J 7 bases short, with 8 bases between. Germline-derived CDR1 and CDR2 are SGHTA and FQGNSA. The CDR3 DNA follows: TGTGCCAGCAGTCGACAATATACGCAGTATTTT. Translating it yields CASSRQYTQYF.

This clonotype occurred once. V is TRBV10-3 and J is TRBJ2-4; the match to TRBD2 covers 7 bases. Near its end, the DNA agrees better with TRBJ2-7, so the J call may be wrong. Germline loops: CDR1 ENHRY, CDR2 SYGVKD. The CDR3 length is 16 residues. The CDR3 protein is CAISESRGLDFYEQYF. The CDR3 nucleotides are TGTGCCATCAGTGAGTCGAGAGGACTAGATTTTTACGAGCAGTACTTC.